This T cell receptor (beta chain) comes out of a study of T cells in Graves' hyperthyroidism and ophthalmopathy. Study details: Peripheral blood was acquired at first diagnosis, ahead of any therapy whatsoever. Study conclusions and caveats: Blood also showed most of the thyroid clonotypes that were expanded above 0.001.

Amplification targeted TCR beta CDR3 regions from RNA transcripts. Using the HTBI primer set, a first-round RT-PCR was run on the TCR CDR3. TCRdb analysed the multiplex PCR reads with MiXCR anew, one entry per CDR3 protein. Of around 700,000 distinct CDR3 sequences listed, roughly 20% are singletons. Exclusion followed for patients with uncontrolled infection, other autoimmune disease, pregnancy or lactation. This clonotype was detected many times. Its antigen is unidentified. CDR1 and CDR2 from the germline V gene are SGHTA and FQGNSA. The CDR3 loop spans 14 amino acids. Trimming stripped 1 base from V and 2 bases from J, with 8 bases between.

The origin of this receptor is a woman aged 45 to 65 with Graves' hyperthyroidism that later progressed to Graves' ophthalmopathy. The chain links TRBV7-2 to TRBJ2-5; no clear D. Specimen: blood. In nucleotides, the CDR3 is TGTGCCAGCAGCTTAGGATCCAGACAAGAGACCCAGTACTTC. Translating it yields CASSLGSRQETQYF.